A single sample is the source of the 29 T cell receptor beta chains below, sequenced in a study of blood T cell repertoires in COVID-19. TCRdb's table, derived via immunoSEQ multiplex PCR, lists solely in-frame clones and lacks some. The profile shows 200,000 to 250,000 clones, roughly 87% of them singletons. The sequenced sample consisted of PBMCs or T cells enriched from blood (not recorded which). The receptors here all came from a woman aged 25 to 39 with acute COVID-19.

V usage is TRBV7-9 and J usage is TRBJ1-4; TRBD1 matches 8 bases. V shed 5 bases and J 7 bases; nucleotides not matched to a gene: 9. The CDR3 is made up of 15 amino acids. From germline, CDR1 is SEHNR and CDR2 FQNEAQ (reference sequence). Here the CDR3 DNA reads TGTGCCAGCAGCGCCGACAGGGGCTCGGGTGAAAAACTGTTTTTT. This sequence encodes CASSADRGSGEKLFF.

This chain joins TRBV5-4 and TRBJ1-3, with D unclear. The CDR3 spans 15 residues. V gave up 4 bases and J gave up 0 bases, with 11 bases separating them. Looked up from germline, CDR1 is SGHNT and CDR2 is YYREEE (reference sequence). CDR3 loop: CASSRGGISGNTIYF. CDR3 in DNA: TGTGCCAGCAGCAGAGGAGGGATCTCTGGAAACACCATATATTTT.

The J gene is TRBJ2-3, the V gene TRBV5-1; D possibly corresponds to TRBD1 (5 bases). CDR1 is SGHRS and CDR2 is YFSETQ in the germline V gene. Deletions cut 0 bases from V and 2 bases from J, with 10 bases between. The CDR3 has 15 amino acids. The CDR3 here is CASSLDDRNTDTQYF. In DNA form, the CDR3 reads TGCGCCAGCAGCTTGGATGACAGAAACACAGATACGCAGTATTTT.

The rearrangement joins TRBV12-3 or TRBV12-4 to TRBJ1-3, with no clear D. V lost 5 bases and J 4 bases, leaving 6 bases between the germline ends. The CDR3 totals 12 residues. For the CDR3, the DNA is TGTGCCAGCAGTGTGGGCGGAAACACCATATATTTT. The encoded protein is CASSVGGNTIYF.

The chain carries TRBV9 and TRBJ1-2; a possible D gene is TRBD1 (6 bases). The CDR3 has 14 amino acids. The germline V gene has CDR1 SGDLS and CDR2 YYNGEE. Trimming left V 4 bases short and J 0 bases short, with 10 bases between. In DNA form, the CDR3 reads TGTGCCAGCAGCCCGACAGGCACTAACTATGGCTACACCTTC. Translated, it gives CASSPTGTNYGYTF.

The V and J genes are TRBV6-2 or TRBV6-3 and TRBJ2-1, with TRBD1 matching 7 bases. This CDR3 is 16 amino acids long. Germline lookup yields CDR1 MNHEY and CDR2 SVGEGT. V shed 4 bases and J 4 bases; nucleotides not matched to a gene: 10. CDR3 coding DNA: TGTGCCAGCAGTTTACGACAGGGACACCCATACAATGAGCAGTTCTTC. Translated, it gives CASSLRQGHPYNEQFF.

The chain joins TRBV12-3 or TRBV12-4 to TRBJ2-5; TRBD1 matches 7 bases. This CDR3 has 13 amino acids. The junction had 6 bases not matched to a gene; V was cut back by 6 bases and J by 5 bases. The CDR3 sequence is CASSGQVIETQYF. The CDR3 DNA reads as TGTGCCAGCAGCGGACAGGTGATTGAGACCCAGTACTTC.

J is TRBJ1-4 and V is TRBV30; 10 positions agree with TRBD1. The CDR3 runs to 14 residues. Per germline, CDR1 GTSNPN and CDR2 SVGIG (reference sequence). The V and J ends lost 2 bases and 7 bases, in that order; junction bases with no gene match: 4. The DNA of the CDR3 is TGTGCCTGGAGTAAGGACAGGGGGAGTGAAAAACTGTTTTTT. Residues: CAWSKDRGSEKLFF.

This clone was observed a handful of times. This CDR3 is CASSISGASGRREQYF. The CDR3, as DNA: TGCGCCAGCAGCATAAGTGGGGCTAGCGGGAGGCGGGAGCAGTACTTC. The genes are TRBV4-1 and TRBJ2-7; 11 bases match TRBD2. CDR1 and CDR2 (germline): MGHRA, YSYEKL. V was pared by 5 bases and J by 7 bases, with 13 bases of the junction left unmatched. The CDR3 sequence is 16 residues long.

This clone was picked up one time. The rearrangement links TRBV21-1 to TRBJ2-3; the DNA was not used to check the table's D call, TRBD2. TRBV21-1 is designated a pseudogene. The CDR3 runs to 18 residues. The CDR3 region is CASSRRPAGGVSTDTQYF. The CDR3 DNA follows: TGTGCCAGCAGCAGGAGGCCTGCGGGGGGGGTCAGCACAGATACGCAGTATTTT.

V gene TRBV9 combines with J gene TRBJ1-4; 10 bases align to TRBD1. This CDR3 has 17 residues. With 0 bases clipped from V and 6 bases from J, the junction kept 8 bases outside the gene matches. Germline V gene lookup returns CDR1 SGDLS and CDR2 YYNGEE. CDR3 protein: CASSVATGQGVDEKLFF. In DNA form, the CDR3 reads TGTGCCAGCAGCGTAGCTACCGGACAGGGGGTAGATGAAAAACTGTTTTTT.

The CDR3 loop reads CASSQTGDGYTF. CDR3 in DNA: TGTGCCAGCAGTCAGACAGGGGATGGCTACACCTTC. The V call is TRBV2, the J call TRBJ1-2, with 8 nucleotides matching TRBD1. This CDR3 region has 12 residues. The ends lost 5 bases at V and 6 bases at J; junction bases unmatched: 2. Germline assignment: CDR1 SNHLY and CDR2 FYNNEI.

The V and J genes are TRBV12-3 or TRBV12-4 and TRBJ1-5; no clear D gene. Trimming took off 3 bases at V and 5 bases at J, with 5 bases between the two ends. This CDR3 has 12 amino acids. In nucleotides, the CDR3 is TGTGCCAGCAGTTTTTCCTATCAGCCCCAGCATTTT. Translated: CASSFSYQPQHF.

This chain joins TRBV2 and TRBJ2-7, with 7 bases fitting TRBD1. Germline assignment: CDR1 SNHLY and CDR2 FYNNEI. The CDR3 loop spans 14 amino acids. The trim removed 6 bases at V and 6 bases at J, leaving 11 bases unmatched. CDR3 residues: CASRRGQRQGEQYF. The CDR3, as DNA: TGTGCCAGCAGACGGGGACAGCGACAGGGCGAGCAGTACTTC.

A few counts support this clone. In nucleotides, the CDR3 is TGCGCCAGCAGCCTACGACCGGGACAGTACTATGGCTACACCTTC. Translation: CASSLRPGQYYGYTF. The rearrangement uses TRBV4-3 and TRBJ1-2, with 7 bases fitting TRBD1. The V gene's germline CDR1 is LGHNA and CDR2 YSLEER. V gave up 4 bases and J gave up 3 bases; unmatched junction bases: 8. The CDR3 is made up of 15 amino acids.

This rearrangement joins TRBV14 to TRBJ1-2; 7 bases align to TRBD1. Germline V gene lookup returns CDR1 SGHDN and CDR2 FVKESK. Trimming took 4 bases from V and 7 from J; bases not matched to a gene: 6. The CDR3 consists of 13 residues. The CDR3 DNA reads as TGTGCCAGCAGCCCCCGACAGGGATCTGGCTACACCTTC. Protein sequence: CASSPRQGSGYTF.

The chain links TRBV10-3 to TRBJ1-3; TRBD1 matches 11 bases. Losses at the gene ends were 6 bases for V and 6 bases for J; bases not matched to a gene: 4. Germline values: CDR1 ENHRY, CDR2 SYGVKD. The CDR3 extends over 14 amino acids. CDR3 DNA sequence: TGTGCCATCAGAAGGACAGGGGGCGTAAACACCATATATTTT. Its translation is CAIRRTGGVNTIYF.

This rearrangement joins TRBV10-3 to TRBJ2-2; tentatively, D is TRBD1 (5 bases). Germline lookup yields CDR1 ENHRY and CDR2 SYGVKD. This CDR3 is built from 12 residues. Trimming shortened V by 8 bases and J by 3 bases, and 7 bases separated the two germline ends. This chain's CDR3 is CAIAQDTGELFF. For the CDR3, the DNA is TGTGCCATCGCACAGGACACCGGGGAGCTGTTTTTT.

The rearrangement uses TRBV5-1 and TRBJ2-1, with TRBD2 matching over 9 bases. This CDR3 has 15 amino acids. Germline CDR1 SGHRS, CDR2 YFSETQ. J was trimmed by 7 bases and V by 0 bases; bases with no gene match: 5. The CDR3 spells CASSLGASGANEQFF. CDR3 DNA sequence: TGCGCCAGCAGCTTGGGGGCTAGCGGGGCGAATGAGCAGTTCTTC.

The J gene is TRBJ1-6, the V gene TRBV19, with D tentatively TRBD1 (6 bases). Germline CDR1 and CDR2: LNHDA and SQIVND (reference sequence). CDR3 length: 15 amino acids. V lost 6 bases, J lost 9 bases, and 18 bases lay in between. CDR3 residues: CASRIKTGQGSPLHF. The DNA of the CDR3 is TGTGCCAGTAGAATAAAGACAGGTCAGGGTTCACCCCTCCACTTT.

The chain couples TRBV19 to TRBJ1-5; 9 nucleotides align to TRBD1. Losses at the gene ends were 11 bases for V and 4 bases for J; bases not matched to a gene: 9. Germline CDR1 reads LNHDA; CDR2 reads SQIVND (reference sequence). This CDR3 comprises 14 residues. The CDR3 region has the DNA TGTGCCGGACTACCGGGACAGGGTAATCAGCCCCAGCATTTT. Translated: CAGLPGQGNQPQHF.

J is TRBJ2-5 and V is TRBV5-6, with 8 bases fitting TRBD2. Germline CDR1 SGHDT, CDR2 YYEEEE. This CDR3 contains 15 residues. Trimming removed 2 bases from V and 5 bases from J; junction bases left unmatched: 8. In DNA, the CDR3 is TGTGCCAGCAGCTTATTCCGGGAGGGCCGGGAGACCCAGTACTTC. As protein: CASSLFREGRETQYF.

V usage is TRBV4-1 and J usage is TRBJ1-3, with D unclear. CDR1 and CDR2 from the germline V gene are MGHRA and YSYEKL. CDR3 length equals 17 residues. Trimming stripped 3 bases from V and 0 bases from J, with 15 bases between. Here the CDR3 reads CASSQFHGLFSGNTIYF. CDR3 nucleotides: TGCGCCAGCAGCCAGTTTCACGGACTCTTCTCTGGAAACACCATATATTTT.

The chain carries TRBV11-2 and TRBJ2-1, with D tentatively TRBD1 (6 bases). The CDR3 spans 16 residues. V dropped 5 bases and J dropped 4 bases, with 18 bases sitting between them. Germline V gene sequence: CDR1 SGHAT, CDR2 FQNNGV. The CDR3 is CASSDGTGIGYNEQFF. CDR3 nucleotides: TGTGCCAGCAGCGACGGTACAGGGATCGGGTACAATGAGCAGTTCTTC.

The V and J genes are TRBV2 and TRBJ1-5, with 7 bases matching TRBD1. Per the germline V gene, CDR1 is SNHLY and CDR2 is FYNNEI. V was pared by 3 bases and J by 3 bases, with 5 bases of the junction left unmatched. The CDR3 extends over 15 amino acids. CDR3 in DNA: TGTGCCAGCAGTGATAACAGGGGTCTCAATCAGCCCCAGCATTTT. As protein: CASSDNRGLNQPQHF.

The CDR3: CASSVEQGKLDTQYF. The DNA for the CDR3 is TGTGCCAGCAGCGTAGAACAGGGGAAGTTGGATACGCAGTATTTT. The chain carries TRBV9 and TRBJ2-3; 7 nucleotides match TRBD1. The germline V gene encodes CDR1 SGDLS and CDR2 YYNGEE. The V and J ends lost 0 bases and 6 bases, in that order; junction bases with no gene match: 7. CDR3 length: 15 amino acids.

The rearrangement uses TRBV4-3 and TRBJ1-2; D ambiguous. The CDR3 has 13 residues. The germline V and J ends were trimmed by 2 bases and 5 bases, with 9 bases remaining between them. CDR1 and CDR2 from the germline V gene are LGHNA and YSLEER. CDR3: CASSQTTTYGYTF. The CDR3 DNA follows: TGCGCCAGCAGCCAAACAACAACGTATGGCTACACCTTC.

The J gene is TRBJ1-2, the V gene TRBV28; possible D gene TRBD1, 5 bases. There are 13 residues in the CDR3. Germline assignment: CDR1 MDHEN and CDR2 SYDVKM. V lost 3 bases and J 7 bases, leaving 12 bases between the germline ends. As DNA, the CDR3 is TGTGCCAGCAGTTTTTCTCGACAGACTGGCTACACCTTC. Translated, it gives CASSFSRQTGYTF.

This rearrangement joins TRBV6-5 to TRBJ2-3; perhaps TRBD2 as D (6 bases). The germline CDR1 and CDR2 sequences are MNHEY and SVGAGI. Trimming took off 5 bases at V and 5 bases at J, with 11 bases between the two ends. The CDR3 runs to 13 residues. CDR3 DNA sequence: TGTGCCAGCAGTCAGACTAGAAGAGATACGCAGTATTTT. Amino acid sequence: CASSQTRRDTQYF.